Below are 20 T cell receptor beta chains sequenced from a single sample in a study of cytomegalovirus exposure and HLA in healthy donors. PCR involved 60 Vbeta and 13 Jbeta primers. Method: immunoSEQ multiplex PCR; TCRdb's copy keeps in-frame clones and lacks some. Seen here are about 55,000 clones, 77% observed once, and the top ten hold approximately 2.4%. The sequenced sample was PBMCs. Receptors originate from a female donor in good health and CMV-seronegative.

Of note for this clone: This CDR3 is also generated by other DNA sequences in the sample. This sequence joins TRBV6-5 and TRBJ2-3, with 7 bases fitting TRBD2. This CDR3 contains 16 residues. Unmatched junction bases numbered 13, after V lost 4 bases and J lost 6 bases. The germline V gene has CDR1 MNHEY and CDR2 SVGAGI. The CDR3 spells CASSSRSGVTTDTQYF. CDR3 in DNA: TGTGCCAGCAGTTCGAGGAGCGGGGTTACCACCGATACGCAGTATTTT.

The chain is built from TRBV19 and TRBJ1-1, with 7 bases aligning to TRBD1. The CDR3 runs 14 residues. Germline V gene sequence: CDR1 LNHDA, CDR2 SQIVND (reference sequence). V trimming: 4 bases; J trimming: 6 bases; junction bases outside the gene matches: 8. In DNA form, the CDR3 reads TGTGCCAGTAGTACGACAGGGAAGGTCGCTGAAGCTTTCTTT. This encodes CASSTTGKVAEAFF.

This clone occurred once. The chain employs TRBV11-2 and TRBJ2-7; 7 bases are shared with TRBD1. Looked up from germline, CDR1 is SGHAT and CDR2 is FQNNGV. With V trimmed by 2 bases and J by 6 bases, 13 bases remained unmatched. The CDR3 runs 16 residues. Written as DNA, the CDR3 is TGTGCCAGCAGCTTACGTGCGGCAGGGGGATGGTTCGAGCAGTACTTC. Translating gives CASSLRAAGGWFEQYF.

This chain uses TRBV9 with TRBJ2-2; the match to TRBD1 covers 11 bases. The CDR3 sequence is 16 residues long. The trim removed 4 bases at V and 3 bases at J, leaving 5 bases unmatched. CDR1 SGDLS and CDR2 YYNGEE come from the germline V gene. CDR3: CASSPRDRGDTGELFF. The CDR3 DNA reads TGTGCCAGCAGCCCAAGGGACAGGGGGGACACCGGGGAGCTGTTTTTT. Based on the CDR3 plus reference TRBV9 and TRBJ2-2, the full variable domain is DSGVTQTPKHLITATGQRVTLRCSPRSGDLSVYWYQQSLDQGLQFLIQYYNGEERAKGNILERFSAQQFPDLHSELNLSSLELGDSALYFCASSPRDRGDTGELFFGEGSRLTVL.

V is TRBV28 and J is TRBJ1-3; D is uncertain. V gave up 5 bases and J gave up 1 base, with 12 bases separating them. This CDR3 is built from 15 residues. Germline CDR1 reads MDHEN; CDR2 reads SYDVKM. Written as DNA, the CDR3 is TGTGCCAGCAGTCCGTCGGGTTGGTCTGGAAACACCATATATTTT. It is translated as CASSPSGWSGNTIYF.

The chain is built from TRBV19 and TRBJ2-2, with 10 positions matching TRBD1. The CDR3 is 16 residues long. CDR1 LNHDA and CDR2 SQIVND come from the germline V gene (reference sequence). V shed 5 bases, J shed 6 bases, and the junction held 9 bases outside the gene matches. This CDR3 is CASSAGGQGISGELFF. The CDR3 DNA is TGTGCCAGTAGTGCGGGGGGACAGGGGATATCCGGGGAGCTGTTTTTT.

Worth noting for this clone: One junction end does not reproduce the germline sequence, and a read error may be involved. The J gene is TRBJ2-7, the V gene TRBV7-7; D perhaps matches TRBD2 (7 bases). This CDR3 comprises 14 residues. Germline CDR1 SSHAT, CDR2 FNYEAQ (reference sequence). CDR3 nucleotides: TGTGCTAGCAGCTTAGAGTCGGGGGGCTCCGAGCAGTACTTC. Protein: CASSLESGGSEQYF.

This clone was observed once. The chain couples TRBV4-2 to TRBJ1-3; tentatively, D is TRBD1 (5 bases). This CDR3 is 17 amino acids long. V shed 3 bases and J shed 5 bases, with 20 bases lying between them. CDR1 is LGHNA, CDR2 YNFKEQ, per germline. The CDR3 region has the DNA TGTGCCAGCAGCCAGGGCAGCAAGACAGCCTCCAGAAACACCATATATTTT. It codes for CASSQGSKTASRNTIYF.

This sequence joins TRBV27 and TRBJ1-1, with TRBD1 matching over 7 bases. CDR1 and CDR2 (germline): MNHEY, SMNVEV (reference sequence). V lost 0 bases and J lost 2; bases outside the gene matches: 3. The CDR3 sequence is 15 residues long. CDR3 loop: CASSLSRGVNTEAFF. The CDR3 DNA reads TGTGCCAGCAGTTTATCCAGGGGGGTCAACACTGAAGCTTTCTTT.

Concerning this clone itself: A junction end diverges from the germline sequence, so it may reflect a read error. The V call is TRBV7-7, the J call TRBJ2-5; the D gene is possibly TRBD1 (7 bases). The CDR3 spans 14 residues. Germline V CDR1 and CDR2: SSHAT, FNYEAQ (reference sequence). DNA of the CDR3: TGTGCTAGCAGCCAGGGGGGTTCTCAAGAGACCCAGTACTTC. This encodes CASSQGGSQETQYF.

The genes are TRBV11-2 and TRBJ2-3; D might be TRBD2 (5 bases). From germline, CDR1 is SGHAT and CDR2 FQNNGV. The CDR3 extends over 15 amino acids. V was clipped by 4 bases and J by 6 bases, with 17 bases between them. CDR3 protein: CASSSSFREGDTQYF. CDR3 nucleotides: TGTGCCAGCAGCTCCTCGTTCCGGGAAGGGGATACGCAGTATTTT.

The chain carries TRBV7-3 and TRBJ1-1; D perhaps matches TRBD1 (6 bases). V was cut by 2 bases and J by 3 bases, with 13 bases left in between. CDR1 and CDR2 from the germline V gene are SGHTA and FQGTGA. The CDR3 totals 15 residues. In DNA form, the CDR3 reads TGTGCCAGCAGCTTAGGAGGGGGAGGGGACACTGAAGCTTTCTTT. Residues: CASSLGGGGDTEAFF. Drawing the rest from reference TRBV7-3 and TRBJ1-1, the complete variable domain is GAGVSQTPSNKVTEKGKYVELRCDPISGHTALYWYRQSLGQGPEFLIYFQGTGAADDSGLPNDRFFAVRPEGSVSTLKIQRTERGDSAVYLCASSLGGGGDTEAFFGQGTRLTVV.

This chain links TRBV5-1 with TRBJ2-7; TRBD1 is a possible D gene (6 bases). The CDR3 extends over 17 amino acids. Germline CDR1 SGHRS, CDR2 YFSETQ. The ends were cut back, 2 bases at V and 2 bases at J, with 20 bases in the middle. This CDR3 reads CASSFGTTPGHTYEQYF. The CDR3 DNA reads TGCGCCAGCAGCTTTGGGACCACACCGGGACACACCTACGAGCAGTACTTC.

This clone has just a few counts. V usage is TRBV7-3 and J usage is TRBJ2-5; 8 nucleotides line up with TRBD1. There are 15 residues in the CDR3. From germline, CDR1 is SGHTA and CDR2 FQGTGA. V gave up 1 base and J gave up 5 bases; unmatched junction bases: 6. Here the CDR3 reads CASSLRGTGGETQYF. The CDR3 DNA reads as TGTGCCAGCAGCTTAAGGGGGACAGGCGGGGAGACCCAGTACTTC.

The V call is TRBV5-6, the J call TRBJ2-7; TRBD2 is a possible D gene (5 bases). CDR3 length equals 15 residues. Looked up from germline, CDR1 is SGHDT and CDR2 is YYEEEE. Trimming took 0 bases from V and 10 from J, leaving 20 bases between them. CDR3 sequence reads: CASSLGPNGENSQYF. CDR3 sequence (DNA): TGTGCCAGCAGCTTGGGGCCCAACGGGGAAAACTCCCAGTACTTC.

The chain links TRBV10-3 to TRBJ2-2; 8 nucleotides line up with TRBD1. The CDR3 spans 19 residues. Trimming cost V 6 bases and J 4 bases; bases outside gene matches: 19. CDR1 ENHRY and CDR2 SYGVKD come from the germline V gene. CDR3 loop: CAIRAGTGRSTRLTGELFF. CDR3 DNA sequence: TGTGCCATCAGGGCAGGGACAGGTAGAAGTACTCGGCTCACCGGGGAGCTGTTTTTT.

This chain uses TRBV6-6 with TRBJ2-1; 9 nucleotides line up with TRBD2. Germline trimming cut 2 bases from V and 4 bases from J; bases unmatched to any gene: 6. CDR3 size: 16 residues. Germline V CDR1 and CDR2: MNHNY, SVGAGI (reference sequence). The CDR3 reads CASSYPSSGGYNEQFF. The CDR3 DNA follows: TGTGCCAGCAGTTACCCCAGTAGCGGGGGTTACAATGAGCAGTTCTTC.

The genes are TRBV6-5 and TRBJ1-2, with D possibly matching TRBD1 (5 bases). V dropped 6 bases and J dropped 8 bases, with 16 bases sitting between them. CDR1 MNHEY and CDR2 SVGAGI come from the germline V gene. This CDR3 region has 13 residues. Written as DNA, the CDR3 is TGTGCCAGCAGCACGGAGGGGCGGAGGGGCTACACCTTC. This translates into CASSTEGRRGYTF.

V gene TRBV6-4 combines with J gene TRBJ2-1, with 10 bases fitting TRBD1. Germline loops: CDR1 MRHNA, CDR2 SNTAGT. Losses at the gene ends were 7 bases for V and 5 bases for J; bases not matched to a gene: 23. This CDR3 region has 20 residues. CDR3 sequence (DNA): TGTGCCAGCAATACCCGACAGGGGGCAGAGCGGGATGGGGTCCACAATGAGCAGTTCTTC. Its protein is CASNTRQGAERDGVHNEQFF.

The chain carries TRBV7-9 and TRBJ1-2; TRBD1 matches 8 bases. This CDR3 is 17 amino acids long. Trimming removed 5 bases from V and 6 bases from J; junction bases left unmatched: 17. The germline V gene encodes CDR1 SEHNR and CDR2 FQNEAQ (reference sequence). The DNA of the CDR3 is TGTGCCAGCAGCGTTAGCGGACAGGGTTCTGTCGGGGATGGCTACACCTTC. Translation: CASSVSGQGSVGDGYTF.